The rows below give T cell receptor beta chains drawn from one sample of a study of OX40 agonist ivuxolimab in advanced cancers. Data came from immunoSEQ multiplex PCR; TCRdb stores just in-frame clones and leaves some out. The sample shows more than 50,000 clones, over 75% of them seen only once. The sequences come from CD4+ or CD8+ T cells sorted from blood, collected in a trial of the OX40 agonist ivuxolimab. All receptors derive from an adult with an advanced solid tumor such as melanoma, head and neck, liver or kidney cancer. Both conserved end residues are part of each CDR3. The order of the fields is clone size, V gene, J gene, D gene, CDR3 DNA, CDR3 protein. The D gene is left open where the match is weak. Clone size appears in some rows only: once, few, many, or a class for an expanded clone.

abundance: NA
v_gene: TRBV7-2
j_gene: TRBJ1-1
d_gene: NA
CDR3nt: TGTGCCAGCAGCGGTGAGGGGGGGCGGAGGACTGAAGCTTTCTTT
CDR3aa: CASSGEGGRRTEAFF

abundance: NA
v_gene: TRBV29-1
j_gene: TRBJ1-2
d_gene: NA
CDR3nt: TGCAGCGTTGTAGGAAAGGTCGGCTACACCTTC
CDR3aa: CSVVGKVGYTF

abundance: NA
v_gene: TRBV7-3
j_gene: TRBJ2-1
d_gene: TRBD1
CDR3nt: TGTGCCAGCAGCCGGGACAGGGTGGGTGAGCAGTTCTTC
CDR3aa: CASSRDRVGEQFF

abundance: NA
v_gene: TRBV2
j_gene: TRBJ1-5
d_gene: NA
CDR3nt: TGTGCCAGCAGTGACAGGACTAGCAATCAGCCCCAGCATTTT
CDR3aa: CASSDRTSNQPQHF

abundance: NA
v_gene: TRBV5-5
j_gene: TRBJ2-7
d_gene: NA
CDR3nt: TGTGCCAGCAGCGGACAGCCCACCTACGAGCAGTACTTC
CDR3aa: CASSGQPTYEQYF

abundance: once
v_gene: TRBV5-6
j_gene: TRBJ1-4
d_gene: TRBD1
CDR3nt: TGTGCCAGCAGCCCCTACGGGACAGGCAACGAAAAACTGTTTTTT
CDR3aa: CASSPYGTGNEKLFF

abundance: few
v_gene: TRBV5-8
j_gene: TRBJ1-4
d_gene: TRBD1
CDR3nt: TGTGCCAGCAGCCACCGCTACTCCAGGGGGCGCGCTAATGAAAAACTGTTTTTT
CDR3aa: CASSHRYSRGRANEKLFF

abundance: once
v_gene: TRBV7-9
j_gene: TRBJ2-1
d_gene: NA
CDR3nt: TGTGCCAGCAGCTTGTCCGGGACCGGGTTGGGTGAGCAGTTCTTC
CDR3aa: CASSLSGTGLGEQFF

abundance: few
v_gene: TRBV30
j_gene: TRBJ2-3
d_gene: TRBD1
CDR3nt: TGTGCCTGGAAGGGACAGATCACAGATACGCAGTATTTT
CDR3aa: CAWKGQITDTQYF

abundance: NA
v_gene: TRBV11-1
j_gene: TRBJ1-2
d_gene: NA
CDR3nt: TGTGCCAGCAGCCCGGACCGCGGCCTGGGCTACACCTTC
CDR3aa: CASSPDRGLGYTF

abundance: NA
v_gene: TRBV7-2
j_gene: TRBJ2-3
d_gene: TRBD2
CDR3nt: TGTGCCAGCAGTCCCACTAGCGGGGGACCAGATACGCAGTATTTT
CDR3aa: CASSPTSGGPDTQYF

abundance: once
v_gene: TRBV10-1
j_gene: TRBJ2-7
d_gene: TRBD2
CDR3nt: TGCGCCAGCAGTGGGGGACTAGCGGGAGGATACGAGCAGTACTTC
CDR3aa: CASSGGLAGGYEQYF

abundance: once
v_gene: TRBV11-1
j_gene: TRBJ2-5
d_gene: NA
CDR3nt: TGTGCCAGCAGCTTAGACGGGGCCCAAGAGACCCAGTACTTC
CDR3aa: CASSLDGAQETQYF